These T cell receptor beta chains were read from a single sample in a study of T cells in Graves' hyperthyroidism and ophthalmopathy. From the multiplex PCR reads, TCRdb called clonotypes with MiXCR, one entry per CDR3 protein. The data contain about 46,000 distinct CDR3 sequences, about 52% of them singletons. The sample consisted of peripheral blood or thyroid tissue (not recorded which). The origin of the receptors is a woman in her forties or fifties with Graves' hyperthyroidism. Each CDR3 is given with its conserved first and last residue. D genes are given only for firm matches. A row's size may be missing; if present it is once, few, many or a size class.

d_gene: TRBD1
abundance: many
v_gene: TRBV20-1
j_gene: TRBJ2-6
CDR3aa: CSAGRLRTGLSGANVLTF
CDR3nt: TGCAGTGCTGGCCGGCTTCGGACAGGGCTCTCTGGGGCCAACGTCCTGACTTTC

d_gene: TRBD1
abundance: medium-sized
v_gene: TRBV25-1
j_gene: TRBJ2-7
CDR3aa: CASSERGQVREQYF
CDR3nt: TGTGCCAGCAGTGAGAGGGGACAGGTTCGGGAGCAGTACTTC

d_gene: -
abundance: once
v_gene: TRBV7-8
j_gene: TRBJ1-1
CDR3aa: CASSLVWAHGNTEAFF
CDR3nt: TGTGCCAGCAGCTTAGTATGGGCGCACGGGAACACTGAAGCTTTCTTT

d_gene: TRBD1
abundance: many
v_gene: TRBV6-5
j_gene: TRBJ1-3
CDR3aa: CASSYSTGPSSGNTIYF
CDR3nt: TGTGCCAGCAGTTACTCGACAGGGCCGAGCTCTGGAAACACCATATATTTT

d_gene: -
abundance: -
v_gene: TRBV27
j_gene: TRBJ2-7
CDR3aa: CASGNWGVRLDEQYF
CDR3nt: TGTGCCAGCGGAAACTGGGGGGTGCGCCTGGACGAGCAGTACTTC

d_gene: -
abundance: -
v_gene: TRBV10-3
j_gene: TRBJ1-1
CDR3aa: CAISQGRTEAFF
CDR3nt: TGTGCCATCAGCCAGGGGCGGACTGAAGCTTTCTTT

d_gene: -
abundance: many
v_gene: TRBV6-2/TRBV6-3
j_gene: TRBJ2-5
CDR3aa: CASSYYRETQYF
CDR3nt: TGTGCCAGCAGTTACTACAGAGAGACCCAGTACTTC

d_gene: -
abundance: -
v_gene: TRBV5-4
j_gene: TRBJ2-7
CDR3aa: CASSSHEQYF
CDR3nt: TGTGCCAGCAGCTCCCACGAGCAGTACTTC

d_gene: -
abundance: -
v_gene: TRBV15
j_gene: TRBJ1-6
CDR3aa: CATSRVNSPLHF
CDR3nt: TGTGCCACCAGCAGAGTCAATTCACCCCTCCACTTT

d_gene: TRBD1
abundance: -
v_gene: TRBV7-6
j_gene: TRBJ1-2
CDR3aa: CASSLTGTGRWVGYTF
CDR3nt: TGTGCCAGCAGCCTCACCGGGACAGGGCGGTGGGTTGGCTACACCTTC

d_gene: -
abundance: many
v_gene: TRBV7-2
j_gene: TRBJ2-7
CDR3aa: CASSLVATSYEQYF
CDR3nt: TGTGCCAGCAGCTTAGTAGCGACTTCCTACGAGCAGTACTTC

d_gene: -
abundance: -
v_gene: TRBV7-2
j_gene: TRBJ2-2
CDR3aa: CASSWDSMNTGELFF
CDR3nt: TGTGCCAGCAGCTGGGACTCTATGAACACCGGGGAGCTGTTTTTT

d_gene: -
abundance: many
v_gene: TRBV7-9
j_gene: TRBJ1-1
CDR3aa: CASSSQSGGTEAFF
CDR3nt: TGTGCCAGCAGCTCCCAGTCCGGGGGAACTGAAGCTTTCTTT

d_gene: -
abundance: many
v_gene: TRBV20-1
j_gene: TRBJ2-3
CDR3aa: CSASLLGTDTQYF
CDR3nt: TGCAGTGCTAGCCTACTAGGAACAGATACGCAGTATTTT

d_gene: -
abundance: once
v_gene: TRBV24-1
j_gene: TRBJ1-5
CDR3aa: CATSEMEYQPQHF
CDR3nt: TGTGCCACCAGTGAGATGGAGTATCAGCCCCAGCATTTT

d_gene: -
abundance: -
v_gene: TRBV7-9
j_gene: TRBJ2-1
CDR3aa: CASSPIQAALIYNEQFF
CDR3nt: TGTGCCAGCAGCCCTATCCAAGCGGCCCTAATATACAATGAGCAGTTCTTC

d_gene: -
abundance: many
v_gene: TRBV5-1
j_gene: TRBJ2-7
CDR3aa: CASSLASGNYEQYF
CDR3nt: TGCGCCAGCAGCTTGGCCTCAGGGAACTACGAGCAGTACTTC

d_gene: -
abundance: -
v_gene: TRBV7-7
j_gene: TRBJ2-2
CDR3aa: CASSPNLVKQVPGELFF
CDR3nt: TGTGCTAGCAGCCCCAACCTTGTCAAACAGGTTCCCGGGGAGCTGTTTTTT

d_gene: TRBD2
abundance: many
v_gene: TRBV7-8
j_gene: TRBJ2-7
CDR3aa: CATREWGRPYEQYF
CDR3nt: TGTGCCACGCGGGAGTGGGGCCGGCCTTACGAGCAGTACTTC

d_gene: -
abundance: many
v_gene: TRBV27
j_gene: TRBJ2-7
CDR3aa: CASSLRARWERPYEQYF
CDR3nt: TGTGCCAGCAGTTTACGGGCTCGGTGGGAGAGACCCTACGAGCAGTACTTC

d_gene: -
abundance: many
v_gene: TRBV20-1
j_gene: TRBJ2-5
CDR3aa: CSARLETQYF
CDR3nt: TGCAGTGCTAGGCTGGAGACCCAGTACTTC

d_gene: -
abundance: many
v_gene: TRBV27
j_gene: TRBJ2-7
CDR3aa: CASSLSGLSYEQYF
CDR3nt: TGTGCCAGCAGTTTATCGGGCCTTTCCTACGAGCAGTACTTC

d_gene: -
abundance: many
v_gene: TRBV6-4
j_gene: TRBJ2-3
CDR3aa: CASSEGSWTDTQYF
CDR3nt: TGTGCCAGCAGTGAGGGTAGCTGGACAGATACGCAGTATTTT

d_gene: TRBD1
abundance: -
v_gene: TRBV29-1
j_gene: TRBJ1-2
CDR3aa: CSAPALTGDGGYTF
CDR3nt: TGCAGCGCACCAGCCTTGACAGGGGATGGTGGCTACACCTTC

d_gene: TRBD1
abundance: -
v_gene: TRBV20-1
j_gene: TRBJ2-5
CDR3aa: CSATPRTGTGETQYF
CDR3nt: TGCAGTGCTACCCCTCGGACAGGGACCGGGGAGACCCAGTACTTC

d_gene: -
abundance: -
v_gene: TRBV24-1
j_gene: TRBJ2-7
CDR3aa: CAASDPRQAGEQYF
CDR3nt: TGCGCCGCCAGTGATCCCCGACAGGCGGGCGAGCAGTACTTC

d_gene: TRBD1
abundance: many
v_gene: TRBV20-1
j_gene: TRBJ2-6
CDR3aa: CSAADRGLRSGANVLTF
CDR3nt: TGCAGTGCTGCCGACAGGGGGCTAAGGTCTGGGGCCAACGTCCTGACTTTC

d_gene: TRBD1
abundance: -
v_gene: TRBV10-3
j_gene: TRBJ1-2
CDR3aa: CAIRAAGGTNYGYTF
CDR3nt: TGTGCCATCAGGGCCGCAGGGGGCACTAACTATGGCTACACCTTC

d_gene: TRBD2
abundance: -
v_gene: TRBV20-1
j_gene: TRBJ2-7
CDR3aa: CSASGLAGGVYEQYF
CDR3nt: TGCAGTGCTAGTGGACTAGCGGGAGGGGTATACGAGCAGTACTTC

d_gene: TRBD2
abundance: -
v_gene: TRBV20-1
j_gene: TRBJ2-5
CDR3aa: CSADPGLAGVRETQYF
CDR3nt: TGCAGTGCCGACCCGGGACTAGCGGGAGTGAGAGAGACCCAGTACTTC

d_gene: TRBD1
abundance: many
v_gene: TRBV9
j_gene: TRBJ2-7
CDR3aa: CASSPWPGTGGVYEQYF
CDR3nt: TGTGCCAGCAGCCCCTGGCCCGGGACAGGGGGCGTCTACGAGCAGTACTTC